This is a list of T cell receptor beta chains from one sample in a study of tumor T cells in aggressive B-cell lymphoma. Method: immunoSEQ multiplex PCR; TCRdb's copy keeps in-frame clones and lacks some. The sample yields some 1,200 clones, 87% seen once. The sequencing sample was made of tumor tissue. The receptors derive from an adult with diffuse large B cell lymphoma. CDR3s include the opening cysteine and the closing phenylalanine or tryptophan.

TRBV7-6 CASSLGRGINTEAFF
TRBV7-9 CASSPPGQSNTEAFF
TRBV11-1 CASTHLWSTDTQYF
TRBV28 CASSPQTGDINYGYTF
TRBV7-8 CASSQGNTIYF
TRBV2 CASSEALGRTDGFF
TRBV27 CASSLQGVFYEQYF
TRBV7-6 CASSFAASGGGSSNEQFF
TRBV6-5 CASSSQTGTTEAFF
TRBV5-1 CASSLFPGGGFGIQYF
TRBV28 CASRLDRGTMNTEAFF
TRBV28 CASSSIGQSLYGYTF
TRBV15 CATSRGAGGPVETQYF
TRBV28 CATKLISYNSPLHF
TRBV15 CATSKAGTRVLNQPQHF
TRBV5-1 CASSSDRGRVNTEAFF
TRBV7-9 CASSLPGYGYTF
TRBV7-9 CASRPMDYGYTF
TRBV5-6 CASSPRRGLGTEAFF
TRBV5-1 CASSLADGLSTEAFF
TRBV5-6 CASSSTMGGGTDTQYF
TRBV29-1 CSVSSGGGGRTGELFF
TRBV19 CASADRGWNEQYF
TRBV10-2 CASTQGGGTEAFF